The following is a TCR beta chain sequence with its context. This sample was taken from a study of PD-1 blockade in classical Hodgkin lymphoma. The time point is: cycle 4 day 1 (C4D1), after less than 7 weeks of nivolumab. Every one of the patients relapsed after autologous stem cell transplantation (brentuximab vedotin exposure was variable). Only in-frame clones appear in the TCRdb table, and some are missing; sequencing was by immunoSEQ multiplex PCR. Among 90,000 to 110,000 clones, around 90% were seen once, and the ten largest hold under 20%. In germline, CDR1 is DFQATT, CDR2 SNEGSKA (reference sequence). Between the trimmed V and J ends, which lost 0 bases and 10 bases, there was a span of 7 bases. This CDR3 region has 11 residues.

This TCR was sampled from a human donor with classical Hodgkin lymphoma. This chain uses TRBV20-1 with TRBJ2-1; the D is unclear. The sample in question was peripheral blood mononuclear cells (PBMCs), obtained before the fourth cycle of nivolumab. In DNA, the CDR3 is TGCAGTGCTAGAGATTACGGCGAGCAGTTCTTC. Protein product: CSARDYGEQFF.